This TCR beta chain was documented in a study of T cell responses to AZD1222 COVID-19 vaccine. Sequencing was performed with immunoSEQ multiplex PCR; in TCRdb, only in-frame clones are kept and a portion is missing. The sample lists some 190,000 clones; approximately 92% were seen once. Study results and caveats: Among spike-specific TCRs, nearly half reportedly target unmutated variant regions.

For this clone: What it binds is not known.

The CDR3 has 14 amino acids. V was trimmed by 4 bases and J by 0 bases, leaving 10 bases between them. Germline V gene lookup returns CDR1 MNHEY and CDR2 SMNVEV (reference sequence). This TCR came from an adult in good health. The sequencing used peripheral blood, collected on day 0 of AZD1222 vaccination. The gene calls are TRBV27 and TRBJ2-7; D possibly corresponds to TRBD2 (6 bases). This chain's CDR3 is CASSYSGSSYEQYF. Here the CDR3 DNA reads TGTGCCAGCAGTTACTCCGGGAGCTCCTACGAGCAGTACTTC.